The 10 T cell receptor beta chains given below trace back to one sample, sequenced in a study of CD8+ T cells in alopecia areata. The authors extracted RNA and reverse transcribed it into cDNA as the sequencing template. Profiled with immunoSEQ multiplex PCR; TCRdb holds only in-frame clones, not every one. This table has 110,000 to 150,000 clones, approximately 50% appearing once. The specimen comprised CD4+ T cells sorted from blood, sampled at week 0. The source of these receptors is a human donor with alopecia areata.

As to this clone: The identical CDR3 is also encoded by other nucleotide sequences in the sample. This chain connects TRBV2 to TRBJ2-2; perhaps TRBD1 as D (5 bases). CDR1 SNHLY and CDR2 FYNNEI come from the germline V gene. Trimming pared 6 bases from V and 1 base from J, leaving 6 bases between. There are 13 residues in the CDR3. CDR3 sequence (DNA): TGTGCCAGCAGGACAGAGAACACCGGGGAGCTGTTTTTT. It codes for CASRTENTGELFF. Variable domain in full (rest from reference TRBV2 and TRBJ2-2): EPEVTQTPSHQVTQMGQEVILRCVPISNHLYFYWYRQILGQKVEFLVSFYNNEISEKSEIFDDQFSVERPDGSNFTLKIRSTKLEDSAMYFCASRTENTGELFFGEGSRLTVL.

The chain combines TRBV29-1 with TRBJ2-1; 7 nucleotides agree with TRBD2. The CDR3 consists of 13 residues. The V gene's germline CDR1 is SQVTM and CDR2 ANQGSEA. The V and J ends lost 4 bases and 13 bases, in that order; junction bases with no gene match: 13. CDR3 amino acids: CSVALGLADEQFF. The DNA for the CDR3 is TGCAGCGTTGCTTTGGGTCTAGCGGACGAACAGTTCTTC.

The chain recombines TRBV30 with TRBJ1-1; TRBD1 matches 7 bases. CDR3 length: 11 residues. The germline V gene encodes CDR1 GTSNPN and CDR2 SVGIG (reference sequence). The junction had 3 bases not matched to a gene; V was cut back by 4 bases and J by 7 bases. The CDR3 is CAWTGGGEAFF. The CDR3 nucleotides read TGTGCCTGGACAGGGGGGGGTGAAGCTTTCTTT.

CDR3: CASSELGTGVGGYTF. CDR3 DNA: TGTGCCAGCAGTGAATTAGGGACAGGGGTGGGCGGCTACACCTTC. The chain joins TRBV25-1 to TRBJ1-2; TRBD1 agrees at 10 bases. V lost 1 base to trimming and J lost 8 bases; unmatched junction nucleotides: 7. The CDR3 loop spans 15 amino acids. Looked up from germline, CDR1 is MGHDK and CDR2 is SYGVNS.

V gene TRBV9 combines with J gene TRBJ2-7; D gene uncertain. This CDR3 spans 13 amino acids. Germline V CDR1 and CDR2: SGDLS, YYNGEE. V was clipped by 0 bases and J by 5 bases, with 9 bases between them. The CDR3 region has the DNA TGTGCCAGCAGCGTAGGTCCGAGAGACGAGCAGTACTTC. This gives the protein CASSVGPRDEQYF. The whole variable domain, filled in from reference TRBV9 and TRBJ2-7, reads DSGVTQTPKHLITATGQRVTLRCSPRSGDLSVYWYQQSLDQGLQFLIQYYNGEERAKGNILERFSAQQFPDLHSELNLSSLELGDSALYFCASSVGPRDEQYFGPGTRLTVT.

The chain couples TRBV6-6 to TRBJ2-2, with D maybe TRBD1 (5 bases). This CDR3 region has 12 residues. In germline, CDR1 is MNHNY, CDR2 SVGAGI (reference sequence). With 7 bases removed from V and 6 bases from J, the gap between germline ends came to 9 bases. For the CDR3, the DNA is TGTGCCAGCAAGGGGCAGGCCGGGGAGCTGTTTTTT. This codes for CASKGQAGELFF.

The CDR3 nucleotides read TGCGCCAGCAGCTTGGGCGGGAGGCCCCAAGAGACCCAGTACTTC. This encodes CASSLGGRPQETQYF. The V and J genes are TRBV5-1 and TRBJ2-5, with 8 bases fitting TRBD2. There are 15 residues in the CDR3. The germline V gene has CDR1 SGHRS and CDR2 YFSETQ. J was trimmed by 1 base and V by 0 bases; bases with no gene match: 2.

V and J are TRBV4-3 and TRBJ1-2, with D possibly TRBD1 on 6 matching bases. The V gene's germline CDR1 is LGHNA and CDR2 YSLEER. The CDR3 length is 13 residues. V lost 4 bases and J 7 bases, leaving 13 bases between the germline ends. CDR3 sequence: CASSREQGGGYTF. The CDR3 DNA is TGCGCCAGCAGCCGGGAACAGGGTGGTGGCTACACCTTC.

The V gene is TRBV5-1, the J gene TRBJ2-1; 8 positions match TRBD2. With V trimmed by 0 bases and J by 3 bases, 2 bases remained unmatched. The CDR3 sequence is 15 residues long. Germline-derived CDR1 and CDR2 are SGHRS and YFSETQ. CDR3 bases: TGCGCCAGCAGCTTGGTAGCGGGGCTCTACAATGAGCAGTTCTTC. Amino acid sequence: CASSLVAGLYNEQFF.

This clone was detected only a few times. The chain uses TRBV7-2 and TRBJ2-2, with D hard to call. V lost 2 bases and J 8 bases, leaving 15 bases between the germline ends. The CDR3 has 15 residues. Germline V gene sequence: CDR1 SGHTA, CDR2 FQGNSA. The CDR3 DNA is TGTGCCAGCAGCTTATTTTCCGTCCTTGCTGGGGAGCTGTTTTTT. This encodes CASSLFSVLAGELFF.